The 30 T cell receptor beta chains below come from one sample, sequenced in a study of blood T cells in healthy people across ages. Next came a second PCR, run for about 7 to 12 cycles, which used a sample-barcoded 5' primer along with a J-beta primer mix. TCRdb reanalysed the 5' RACE reads using MiXCR and keeps one entry per CDR3 protein. The sample contains more than 1,000,000 distinct CDR3 sequences, about 25% of which appear only once. These sequences were also reported in another study, on T cells of mothers and their children.

The sample taken for sequencing was blood. These receptors were collected from a girl aged 2 to 10 in good health.

The chain links TRBV7-9 to TRBJ2-1, with D perhaps TRBD2 (5 bases). Trimming took off 0 bases at V and 0 bases at J, with 12 bases between the two ends. In germline, CDR1 is SEHNR, CDR2 FQNEAQ (reference sequence). The CDR3 covers 17 residues. DNA of the CDR3: TGTGCCAGCAGCTTAGCAAAGTCTGGGAGCTCCTACAATGAGCAGTTCTTC. Translating it yields CASSLAKSGSSYNEQFF. The complete variable domain, with remaining parts taken from reference TRBV7-9 and TRBJ2-1, reads DTGVSQNPRHKITKRGQNVTFRCDPISEHNRLYWYRQTLGQGPEFLTYFQNEAQLEKSRLLSDRFSAERPKGSFSTLEIQRTEQGDSAMYLCASSLAKSGSSYNEQFFGPGTRLTVL.

The V and J genes are TRBV6-1 and TRBJ2-5; a possible D gene is TRBD1 (5 bases). Germline-derived CDR1 and CDR2 are MNHNS and SASEGT. The ends were cut back, 4 bases at V and 1 base at J, with 10 bases in the middle. The CDR3 is 14 amino acids. CDR3 DNA sequence: TGTGCCAGCAGTGCGTCAGGGTCCCAAGAGACCCAGTACTTC. Translating gives CASSASGSQETQYF.

This clonotype was found a few times. The chain has TRBV6-5 and TRBJ1-4, with D unclear. V was cut by 6 bases and J by 8 bases, with 13 bases left in between. Germline CDR1 is MNHEY and CDR2 is SVGAGI. CDR3 size: 13 residues. CDR3 in amino acids: CASSLHMEEKLFF. For the CDR3, the DNA is TGTGCCAGCAGCCTCCACATGGAAGAAAAACTGTTTTTT.

This clonotype has a count of ten or more. The chain carries TRBV7-9 and TRBJ2-7, with 8 positions matching TRBD1. This CDR3 spans 13 amino acids. CDR1 SEHNR and CDR2 FQNEAQ come from the germline V gene (reference sequence). The J segment lost 4 bases and the V segment lost 5 bases, leaving 4 bases of the junction unmatched. CDR3 loop: CASSPGGVYEQYF. The CDR3 region has the DNA TGTGCCAGCAGCCCAGGGGGCGTTTACGAGCAGTACTTC.

In this sample, this clonotype turned up a few times. The chain couples TRBV10-3 to TRBJ2-5, with D possibly TRBD2 on 6 matching bases. The CDR3 extends over 13 amino acids. V dropped 7 bases and J dropped 2 bases, with 11 bases sitting between them. Looked up from germline, CDR1 is ENHRY and CDR2 is SYGVKD. DNA for the CDR3: TGTGCCATCACCAGAGGAGGGCAAGAGACCCAGTACTTC. It encodes CAITRGGQETQYF.

V is TRBV15 and J is TRBJ2-5; D remains ambiguous. CDR3 length: 13 amino acids. Germline V lookup: CDR1 LNHNV, CDR2 YYDKDF (reference sequence). V lost 6 bases and J 2 bases, leaving 10 bases between the germline ends. The CDR3 bases are TGTGCCACCAGTGCAGGATCACAAGAGACCCAGTACTTC. Translation: CATSAGSQETQYF.

V is TRBV7-2 and J is TRBJ1-2; no reliable D call. Germline V gives CDR1 SGHTA, CDR2 FQGNSA. Trimming took 7 bases from V and 5 from J, leaving 14 bases between them. This CDR3 has 13 amino acids. Here the CDR3 reads CASTYAPGYGYTF. CDR3 DNA: TGTGCCAGCACCTATGCCCCCGGGTATGGCTACACCTTC.

This clonotype was seen only a few times. The chain uses TRBV2 and TRBJ2-3; tentative D call: TRBD2 (6 bases). The germline V and J ends were trimmed by 4 bases and 4 bases, with 12 bases remaining between them. Germline assignment: CDR1 SNHLY and CDR2 FYNNEI. The CDR3 is 14 residues long. The CDR3 coding sequence is TGTGCCAGCAGTGGTCCGGGACTGGCAGATACGCAGTATTTT. This sequence encodes CASSGPGLADTQYF.

This clonotype was seen a few times. The rearrangement uses TRBV29-1 and TRBJ2-3; D uncertain. This CDR3 is 13 amino acids long. Germline V gives CDR1 SQVTM, CDR2 ANQGSEA. V was clipped by 0 bases and J by 3 bases, with 7 bases between them. The CDR3 spells CSVEDPTTDTQYF. The CDR3 DNA reads as TGCAGCGTTGAAGATCCAACTACAGATACGCAGTATTTT.

The table lists this clonotype with a few counts. The chain uses TRBV20-1 and TRBJ1-1, with D unresolved. CDR1 and CDR2 (germline): DFQATT, SNEGSKA (reference sequence). CDR3 length: 12 residues. The V end lost 0 bases, the J end lost 11 bases, and 13 bases lay between the germline ends. Written as DNA, the CDR3 is TGCAGTGCTAGAGATCAAGGATCTGCCGCTTTCTTT. Encoded protein: CSARDQGSAAFF.

The V gene is TRBV5-1, the J gene TRBJ2-5; D ambiguous. The J call may be in error: the DNA end matches TRBJ2-1 better. The CDR3 extends over 16 amino acids. CDR1 SGHRS and CDR2 YFSETQ come from the germline V gene. CDR3 coding DNA: TGCGCCAGCAGCTTGGATGGCACAGTTCCTTACAATGAGCAGTTCTTC. Amino acids: CASSLDGTVPYNEQFF.

The chain joins TRBV19 to TRBJ1-2; 7 positions match TRBD1. Germline trimming cut 1 base from V and 6 bases from J; bases unmatched to any gene: 5. The CDR3 loop spans 14 amino acids. Germline V lookup: CDR1 LNHDA, CDR2 SQIVND (reference sequence). CDR3 nucleotide sequence: TGTGCCAGTAGTATAGCCGGGACAGTGGATGGCTACACCTTC. Translation: CASSIAGTVDGYTF. The full variable domain, completed using reference TRBV19 and TRBJ1-2, is DGGITQSPKYLFRKEGQNVTLSCEQNLNHDAMYWYRQDPGQGLRLIYYSQIVNDFQKGDIAEGYSVSREKKESFPLTVTSAQKNPTAFYLCASSIAGTVDGYTFGSGTRLTVV.

Comments on this clonotype: Germline is not matched at one junction end, which may reflect a read error. The genes are TRBV5-1 and TRBJ2-1, with 7 positions matching TRBD1. The CDR3 has 16 amino acids. CDR1 is SGHRS, CDR2 YFSETQ, per germline. The DNA of the CDR3 is TGCACCAGCAGCTCAAACCGGGACAGAGTCTTCAGTGAGCAGTTCTTC. Its translation: CTSSSNRDRVFSEQFF.

The chain has TRBV7-2 and TRBJ2-5; 7 nucleotides agree with TRBD1. The end of the DNA fits TRBJ2-7 better, so the J call may be wrong. The germline V gene encodes CDR1 SGHTA and CDR2 FQGNSA. The CDR3 covers 16 residues. CDR3: CASSLTNGQENYEQYF. In DNA, the CDR3 is TGTGCCAGCAGCTTAACCAACGGACAGGAAAACTACGAGCAGTACTTC.

The rearrangement joins TRBV12-3 or TRBV12-4 to TRBJ1-5, with D unclear. The CDR3 is 13 amino acids. The ends were cut back, 10 bases at V and 4 bases at J, with 14 bases in the middle. The CDR3 spells CATAGPQNQPQHF. The CDR3 DNA reads as TGTGCCACAGCAGGTCCGCAGAATCAGCCCCAGCATTTT.

The chain has TRBV11-2 and TRBJ1-6, with D hard to call. The germline CDR1 and CDR2 sequences are SGHAT and FQNNGV. The CDR3 consists of 17 residues. The V end lost 1 base, the J end lost 6 bases, and 16 bases lay between the germline ends. CDR3 amino acids: CASSLGLTEVSNSPLHF. In DNA, the CDR3 is TGTGCCAGCAGCTTAGGGCTAACGGAAGTTTCTAATTCACCCCTCCACTTT.

Many counts were recorded for this clonotype. This chain connects TRBV5-5 to TRBJ1-6; D gene unclear. Germline V gene sequence: CDR1 SGHKS, CDR2 YYEKEE (reference sequence). This CDR3 region has 12 residues. V dropped 2 bases and J dropped 7 bases, with 4 bases sitting between them. The CDR3 sequence is CASSLQNSPLHF. Here the CDR3 DNA reads TGTGCCAGCAGCTTACAAAATTCACCCCTCCACTTT.

This rearrangement joins TRBV29-1 to TRBJ2-7; D might be TRBD2 (5 bases). The CDR3 covers 12 residues. Germline CDR1 SQVTM, CDR2 ANQGSEA. Deletions cut 8 bases from V and 4 bases from J, with 15 bases between. For the CDR3, the DNA is TGCAGCATGACTACGGGCGGATACGAGCAGTACTTC. Protein: CSMTTGGYEQYF.

J is TRBJ2-5 and V is TRBV11-3; D is uncertain. Germline V gene sequence: CDR1 SGHNT, CDR2 YENEEA. This CDR3 is built from 16 residues. Trimming pared 5 bases from V and 4 bases from J, leaving 20 bases between. Here the CDR3 DNA reads TGTGCCAGCAGCCTTCCAATCGGACCTGAGCGAGAGACCCAGTACTTC. Translation gives CASSLPIGPERETQYF. Full variable domain (outside the CDR3, taken from reference TRBV11-3 and TRBJ2-5): EAGVVQSPRYKIIEKKQPVAFWCNPISGHNTLYWYLQNLGQGPELLIRYENEEAVDDSQLPKDRFSAERLKGVDSTLKIQPAELGDSAVYLCASSLPIGPERETQYFGPGTRLLVL.

The chain employs TRBV20-1 and TRBJ2-3; D is unclear. V lost 0 bases to trimming and J lost 7 bases, with 14 bases between them. Germline V gene data show CDR1 as DFQATT and CDR2 as SNEGSKA (reference sequence). The CDR3 totals 14 residues. CDR3 nucleotides: TGCAGTGCTAGAGATCTCCTAGGAGCAAATACGCAGTATTTT. This gives the protein CSARDLLGANTQYF.

This clonotype was observed once. This chain connects TRBV7-9 to TRBJ2-1, with D possibly TRBD1 on 6 matching bases. V gave up 5 bases and J gave up 3 bases, with 11 bases separating them. Germline assignment: CDR1 SEHNR and CDR2 FQNEAQ (reference sequence). CDR3 length: 14 residues. CDR3 coding DNA: TGTGCCAGCAGCCGGGACACTGACTACAATGAGCAGTTCTTC. This codes for CASSRDTDYNEQFF.

J is TRBJ2-7 and V is TRBV6-5, with 9 positions matching TRBD1. CDR3 length: 16 residues. Trimming removed 4 bases from V and 3 bases from J; junction bases left unmatched: 10. Germline V gene sequence: CDR1 MNHEY, CDR2 SVGAGI. The CDR3 protein is CASSFLRTGDFYEQYF. The CDR3 DNA is TGTGCCAGCAGTTTCCTAAGGACAGGGGACTTCTACGAGCAGTACTTC.

The chain uses TRBV5-1 and TRBJ2-2; TRBD2 agrees at 10 bases. V lost 3 bases, J lost 8 bases, and 4 bases stayed unmatched. This CDR3 has 14 residues. CDR1 SGHRS and CDR2 YFSETQ come from the germline V gene. CDR3 DNA sequence: TGCGCCAGCAGCTCGGCTAGCGGGAGAGGGGAGCTGTTTTTT. Translating it yields CASSSASGRGELFF. Full variable domain (rest looked up from reference TRBV5-1 and TRBJ2-2): KAGVTQTPRYLIKTRGQQVTLSCSPISGHRSVSWYQQTPGQGLQFLFEYFSETQRNKGNFPGRFSGRQFSNSRSEMNVSTLELGDSALYLCASSSASGRGELFFGEGSRLTVL.

The chain uses TRBV7-3 and TRBJ1-6, with 9 bases aligning to TRBD1. Germline V gene lookup returns CDR1 SGHTA and CDR2 FQGTGA. With 2 bases clipped from V and 10 bases from J, the junction kept 3 bases outside the gene matches. There are 14 residues in the CDR3. CDR3 protein: CASSLQGTGSPLHF. The CDR3 DNA reads as TGTGCCAGCAGCTTACAGGGGACAGGGTCACCCCTCCACTTT.

This sequence joins TRBV4-2 and TRBJ2-5; 11 bases match TRBD1. The J call is in doubt because the DNA end fits TRBJ2-7 better. Germline V gene data show CDR1 as LGHNA and CDR2 as YNFKEQ. The CDR3 consists of 16 residues. The DNA for the CDR3 is TGTGCCAGCAGCCTAGAGGCGAGGACAGGGGGCGTCGAGCAGTACTTC. Encoded protein: CASSLEARTGGVEQYF.

The chain carries TRBV29-1 and TRBJ2-1, with D maybe TRBD2 (5 bases). This CDR3 comprises 13 residues. CDR1 and CDR2 (germline): SQVTM, ANQGSEA. Trimming shortened V by 4 bases and J by 0 bases, and 7 bases separated the two germline ends. CDR3 in amino acids: CSVVSDSYNEQFF. Here the CDR3 DNA reads TGCAGCGTTGTTAGCGACTCCTACAATGAGCAGTTCTTC.

This chain links TRBV6-5 with TRBJ2-1; 9 bases line up with TRBD1. The J call may be incorrect, as the DNA end agrees better with TRBJ2-7. The CDR3 has 15 residues. Germline V CDR1 and CDR2: MNHEY, SVGAGI. The CDR3 loop reads CASSLSGTGTGEQYF. Written as DNA, the CDR3 is TGTGCCAGCAGTTTATCCGGGACAGGGACGGGGGAGCAGTACTTC.

This clonotype has more than one count but fewer than ten. The J gene is TRBJ2-5, the V gene TRBV5-1, with D perhaps matching TRBD1 or TRBD2 (5 bases each). The DNA end is more similar to TRBJ2-1, so the J call may be wrong. Germline CDR1 reads SGHRS; CDR2 reads YFSETQ. The length of the CDR3 is 16 residues. The CDR3 bases are TGCGCCAGCAGCTTGGCATGGCAGGGAGTAGGAAATGAGCAGTTCTTC. Residues: CASSLAWQGVGNEQFF.

This clonotype was found a few times. This chain joins TRBV27 and TRBJ2-6; D unresolved. This CDR3 spans 17 amino acids. Germline V CDR1 and CDR2: MNHEY, SMNVEV (reference sequence). V was trimmed by 2 bases and J by 2 bases, leaving 13 bases between them. CDR3 sequence (DNA): TGTGCCAGCAGTTTAGGCGGTACCCCCACTGGGGCCAACGTCCTGACTTTC. This codes for CASSLGGTPTGANVLTF.

The rearrangement uses TRBV27 and TRBJ2-5; 10 bases agree with TRBD2. The J call is uncertain, as TRBJ2-7 better fits the DNA end. CDR1 MNHEY and CDR2 SMNVEV come from the germline V gene (reference sequence). The CDR3 contains 14 residues. Here the CDR3 reads CASSFVAGGYEQYF. CDR3 DNA sequence: TGTGCCAGCAGTTTCGTAGCGGGAGGCTACGAGCAGTACTTC.